This T cell receptor beta chain was recorded in a study of metastatic and nonmetastatic thyroid tumors. Overall study context: The authors compared repertoires across blood and tumor or nodule tissue from malignant and benign thyroid patients.

Not a single patient had been given any form of treatment at any point before undergoing thyroid surgery. Original methodology: Clinicopathological groups supplied CDR3 differences that were used to build a distant-metastasis classifier for papillary thyroid cancer. TCRdb re-clonotyped the PCR reads through MiXCR. Here the V and J calls rest on TCRdb's processing, not on the authors' analysis. The sample shows 25,000 to 30,000 clones, more than 14% of them seen only once. V was clipped by 6 bases and J by 3 bases; unmatched bases: 13. The CDR3 is made up of 17 amino acids. The chain employs TRBV12-3 or TRBV12-4 and TRBJ2-5; 10 bases fit TRBD2. This clonotype was obtained from a male donor with papillary thyroid cancer or a benign thyroid nodule (not recorded which). Some clones in this sample may be carry-over from other donors' samples. Sequenced input: blood. CDR3 loop: CASSPGTSGVDEETQYF. The CDR3 DNA reads TGTGCCAGCAGCCCAGGCACTAGCGGGGTAGATGAAGAGACCCAGTACTTC.